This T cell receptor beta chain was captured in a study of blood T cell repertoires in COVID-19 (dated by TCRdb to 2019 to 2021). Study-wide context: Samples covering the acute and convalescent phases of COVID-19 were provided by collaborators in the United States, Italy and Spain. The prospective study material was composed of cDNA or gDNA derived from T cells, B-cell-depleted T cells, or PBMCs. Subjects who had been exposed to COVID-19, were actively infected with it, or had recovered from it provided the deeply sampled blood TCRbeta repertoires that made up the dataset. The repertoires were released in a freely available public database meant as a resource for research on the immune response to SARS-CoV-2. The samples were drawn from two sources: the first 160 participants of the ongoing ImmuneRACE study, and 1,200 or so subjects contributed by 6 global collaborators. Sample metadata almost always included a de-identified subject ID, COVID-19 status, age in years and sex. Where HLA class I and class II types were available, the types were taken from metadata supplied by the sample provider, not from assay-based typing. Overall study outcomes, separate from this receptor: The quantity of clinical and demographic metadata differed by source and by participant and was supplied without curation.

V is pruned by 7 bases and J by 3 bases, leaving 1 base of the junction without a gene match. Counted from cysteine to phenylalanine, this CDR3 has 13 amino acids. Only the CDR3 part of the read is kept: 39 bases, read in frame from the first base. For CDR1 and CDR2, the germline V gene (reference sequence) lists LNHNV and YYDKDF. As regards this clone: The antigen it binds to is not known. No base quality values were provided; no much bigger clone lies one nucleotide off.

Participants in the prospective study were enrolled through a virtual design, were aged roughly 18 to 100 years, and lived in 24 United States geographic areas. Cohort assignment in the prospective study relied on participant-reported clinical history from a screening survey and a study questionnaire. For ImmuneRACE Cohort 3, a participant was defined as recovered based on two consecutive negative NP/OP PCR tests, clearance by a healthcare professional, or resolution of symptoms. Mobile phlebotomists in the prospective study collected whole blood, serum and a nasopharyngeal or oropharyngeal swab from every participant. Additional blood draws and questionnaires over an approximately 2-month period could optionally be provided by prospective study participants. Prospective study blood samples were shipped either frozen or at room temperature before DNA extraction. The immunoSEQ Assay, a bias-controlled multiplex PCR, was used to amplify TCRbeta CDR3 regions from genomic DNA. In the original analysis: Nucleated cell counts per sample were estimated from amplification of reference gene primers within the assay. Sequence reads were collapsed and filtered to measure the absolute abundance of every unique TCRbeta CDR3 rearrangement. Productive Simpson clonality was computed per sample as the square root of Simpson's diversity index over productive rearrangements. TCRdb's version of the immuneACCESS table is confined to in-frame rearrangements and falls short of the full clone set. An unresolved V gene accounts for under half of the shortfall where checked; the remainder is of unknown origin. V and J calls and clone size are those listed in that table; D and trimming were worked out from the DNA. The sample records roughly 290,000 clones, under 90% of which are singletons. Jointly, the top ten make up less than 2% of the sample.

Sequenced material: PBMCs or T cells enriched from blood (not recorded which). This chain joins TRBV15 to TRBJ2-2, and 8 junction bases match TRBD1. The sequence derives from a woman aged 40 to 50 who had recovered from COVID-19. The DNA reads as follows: TGTGCCACCACGGGACAGGACACCGGGGAGCTGTTTTTT. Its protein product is CATTGQDTGELFF.